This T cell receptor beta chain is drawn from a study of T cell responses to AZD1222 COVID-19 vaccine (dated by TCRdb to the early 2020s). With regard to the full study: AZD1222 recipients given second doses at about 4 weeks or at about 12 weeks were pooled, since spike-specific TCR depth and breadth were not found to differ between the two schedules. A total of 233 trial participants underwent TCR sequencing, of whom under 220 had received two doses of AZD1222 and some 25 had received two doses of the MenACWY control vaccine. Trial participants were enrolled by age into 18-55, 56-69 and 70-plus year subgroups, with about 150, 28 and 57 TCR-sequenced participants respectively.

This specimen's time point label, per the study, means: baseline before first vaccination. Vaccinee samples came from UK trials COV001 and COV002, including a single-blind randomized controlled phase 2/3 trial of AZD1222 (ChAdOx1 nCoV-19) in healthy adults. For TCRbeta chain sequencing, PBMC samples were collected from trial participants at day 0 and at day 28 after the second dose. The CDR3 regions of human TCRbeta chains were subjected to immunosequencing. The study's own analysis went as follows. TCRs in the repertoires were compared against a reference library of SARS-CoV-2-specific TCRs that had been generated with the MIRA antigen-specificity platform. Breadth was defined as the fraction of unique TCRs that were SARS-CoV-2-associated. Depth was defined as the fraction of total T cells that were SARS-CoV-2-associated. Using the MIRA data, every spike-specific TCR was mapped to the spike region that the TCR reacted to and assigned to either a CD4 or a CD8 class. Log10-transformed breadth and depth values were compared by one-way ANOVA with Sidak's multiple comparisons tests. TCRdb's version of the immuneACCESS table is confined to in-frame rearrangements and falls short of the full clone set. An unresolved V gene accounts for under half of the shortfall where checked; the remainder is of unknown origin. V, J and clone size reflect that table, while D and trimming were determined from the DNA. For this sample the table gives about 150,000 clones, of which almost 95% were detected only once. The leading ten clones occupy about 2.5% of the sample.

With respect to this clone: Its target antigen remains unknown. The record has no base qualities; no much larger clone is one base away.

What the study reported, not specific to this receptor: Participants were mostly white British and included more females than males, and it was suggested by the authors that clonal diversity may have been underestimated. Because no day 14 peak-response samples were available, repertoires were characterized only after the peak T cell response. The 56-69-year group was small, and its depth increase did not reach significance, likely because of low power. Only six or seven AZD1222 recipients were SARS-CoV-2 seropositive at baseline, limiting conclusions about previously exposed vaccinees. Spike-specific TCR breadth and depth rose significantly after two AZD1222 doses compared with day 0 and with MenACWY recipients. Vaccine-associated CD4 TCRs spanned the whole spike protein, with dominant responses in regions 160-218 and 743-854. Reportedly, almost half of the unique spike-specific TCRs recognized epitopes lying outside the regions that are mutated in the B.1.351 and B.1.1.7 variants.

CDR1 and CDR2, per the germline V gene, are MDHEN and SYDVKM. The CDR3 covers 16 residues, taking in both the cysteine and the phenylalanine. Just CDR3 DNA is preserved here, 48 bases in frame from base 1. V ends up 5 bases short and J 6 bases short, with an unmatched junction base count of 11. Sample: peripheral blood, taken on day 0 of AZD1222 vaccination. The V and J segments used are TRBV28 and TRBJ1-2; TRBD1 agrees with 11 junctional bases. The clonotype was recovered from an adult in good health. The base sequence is TGTGCCAGCAGTCTGGGACAGGGGGATGTAGGGCATGGCTACACCTTC. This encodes CASSLGQGDVGHGYTF.